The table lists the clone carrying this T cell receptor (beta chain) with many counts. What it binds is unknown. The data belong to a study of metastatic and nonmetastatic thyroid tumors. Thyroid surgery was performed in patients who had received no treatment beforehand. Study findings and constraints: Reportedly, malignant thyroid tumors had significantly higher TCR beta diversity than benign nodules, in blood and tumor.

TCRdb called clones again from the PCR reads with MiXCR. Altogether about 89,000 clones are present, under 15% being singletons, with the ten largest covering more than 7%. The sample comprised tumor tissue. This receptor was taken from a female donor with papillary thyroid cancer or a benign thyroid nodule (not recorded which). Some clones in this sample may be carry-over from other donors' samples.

The CDR3 reads CSVGGQGYGYTF. CDR3 DNA: TGCAGCGTTGGGGGACAGGGGTATGGCTACACCTTC. This chain uses TRBV29-1 with TRBJ1-2, with TRBD1 matching over 10 bases. The germline V gene has CDR1 SQVTM and CDR2 ANQGSEA. The J segment lost 5 bases and the V segment lost 4 bases, leaving 1 base of the junction unmatched. The CDR3 loop spans 12 amino acids.